Described below is a single T cell receptor (beta chain) sequence and its context. CDR1 is SGHTA, CDR2 FQGTGA, per germline. Trimming shortened V by 10 bases and J by 7 bases, and 12 bases separated the two germline ends. The CDR3 loop spans 11 amino acids. The authors ran a second PCR of roughly 6 to 12 cycles using a sample-barcoded 5' primer and a J-beta primer mix. TCRdb processed the 5' RACE reads anew with MiXCR; each CDR3 protein has one entry. The sample carries hundreds of thousands of distinct CDR3 sequences, approximately 24% recorded once. This specimen belongs to a study of blood T cells in healthy people across ages. These data also formed part of another study, on T cells of mothers and their children.

The TCR was taken from a boy aged 5-17 years in good health. This sequence joins TRBV7-3 and TRBJ2-3; no firm D call. The specimen was blood. CDR3 nucleotides: TGTGCCACGACCCCGACCCATACGCAGTATTTT. It translates to CATTPTHTQYF.